This TCR beta chain was sequenced for a study of OX40 agonist ivuxolimab in advanced cancers. TCRdb's table, derived via immunoSEQ multiplex PCR, lists solely in-frame clones and lacks some. The table lists tens of thousands of clones, 85% of them singletons. There are 12 residues in the CDR3. Germline CDR1 and CDR2: KGHSY and FQNENV. The germline V and J ends were trimmed by 5 bases and 12 bases, with 17 bases remaining between them. The V and J genes are TRBV16 and TRBJ2-7; D not resolved. The source is an adult with an advanced solid tumor such as melanoma, head and neck, liver or kidney cancer. The sequenced sample was CD4+ or CD8+ T cells sorted from blood, obtained in a trial of the OX40 agonist ivuxolimab. The CDR3 DNA reads TGTGCCAGCAGCGCCCTCCAAGGGCGCAGGTACTTC. Amino acid sequence: CASSALQGRRYF.